The 17 T cell receptor beta chains presented below share a single source sample, sequenced in a study of T-cell memory formation after mild COVID-19. TCRdb re-analysed the 5' RACE reads in MiXCR, keeping a single row per CDR3 protein. The data show roughly 620,000 distinct CDR3 sequences, around 17% seen once. Sequencing used PBMCs or a T cell subset sorted from them (not recorded which). The source of these receptors is an adult woman who had mild COVID-19 (a few samples of this study predate the infection). Cell type and time point are not known.

This clonotype showed up just a few times. The rearrangement joins TRBV20-1 to TRBJ2-5, with 9 bases fitting TRBD1. The germline V gene has CDR1 DFQATT and CDR2 SNEGSKA (reference sequence). This CDR3 is built from 11 residues. After removal of 6 bases from V and 5 bases from J, the junction contained 1 base not matched to a gene. CDR3 region: CSAGQGETQYF. CDR3 sequence (DNA): TGCAGTGCCGGACAGGGGGAGACCCAGTACTTC.

There are a few counts of this clonotype. The rearrangement joins TRBV29-1 to TRBJ1-2, with 11 bases matching TRBD1. Germline assignment: CDR1 SQVTM and CDR2 ANQGSEA. The CDR3 is 13 residues long. Unmatched junction bases numbered 7, after V lost 7 bases and J lost 6 bases. The CDR3 DNA sequence: TGCAGCGACAGGGGACAGGGGGAGAATGGCTACACCTTC. Protein: CSDRGQGENGYTF.

This chain joins TRBV2 and TRBJ2-1; 7 nucleotides match TRBD1. V lost 6 bases to trimming and J lost 9 bases; unmatched junction nucleotides: 14. This CDR3 has 15 residues. Per the germline V gene, CDR1 is SNHLY and CDR2 is FYNNEI. In DNA, the CDR3 is TGTGCCAGCAGCAGGGACAGCCTCATCCGTAGTGAGCAGTTCTTC. Amino acids: CASSRDSLIRSEQFF.

The J gene is TRBJ1-2, the V gene TRBV20-1, with 9 positions matching TRBD1. There are 16 residues in the CDR3. In germline, CDR1 is DFQATT, CDR2 SNEGSKA (reference sequence). V gave up 2 bases and J gave up 3 bases; unmatched junction bases: 10. The CDR3, as DNA: TGCAGTGCTAGACCAGGACAGGGGCCTCTTTACTATGGCTACACCTTC. Protein sequence: CSARPGQGPLYYGYTF.

Only a few counts were recorded for this clonotype. The chain links TRBV12-3 or TRBV12-4 to TRBJ1-3, with TRBD1 identical over 10 bases. The ends lost 5 bases at V and 0 bases at J; junction bases unmatched: 10. The CDR3 totals 18 residues. As DNA, the CDR3 is TGTGCCAGCAGTGCCCCGGGACAGGGGACGAGCTCTGGAAACACCATATATTTT. Its protein is CASSAPGQGTSSGNTIYF.

This clonotype was recorded a few times. This chain links TRBV7-2 with TRBJ1-1; D gene unclear. The V end lost 2 bases, the J end lost 7 bases, and 8 bases lay between the germline ends. The CDR3 consists of 12 residues. Germline V gives CDR1 SGHTA, CDR2 FQGNSA. In DNA, the CDR3 is TGTGCCAGCAGCTTACTGACGGTTGAAGCTTTCTTT. Amino acids: CASSLLTVEAFF.

This clonotype has at least ten counts. The J gene is TRBJ1-2, the V gene TRBV5-5; possible D gene TRBD1, 5 bases. Per the germline V gene, CDR1 is SGHKS and CDR2 is YYEKEE (reference sequence). The CDR3 spans 15 residues. V was shortened by 1 base and J by 6 bases, with 16 bases between the two germline ends. CDR3 DNA sequence: TGTGCCAGCAGCTTGATGGGACTGGAGAGGGATGGCTACACCTTC. It encodes CASSLMGLERDGYTF.

The chain has TRBV29-1 and TRBJ2-1; the D gene is possibly TRBD2 (5 bases). V lost 6 bases, J lost 4 bases, and 16 bases lay in between. The germline V gene encodes CDR1 SQVTM and CDR2 ANQGSEA. The CDR3 runs 14 residues. The CDR3 bases are TGCAGCGTGGTGACCCCGCCGGGGTACAATGAGCAGTTCTTC. The encoded protein is CSVVTPPGYNEQFF.

The chain joins TRBV9 to TRBJ1-6, with D uncertain. The CDR3 consists of 17 residues. Trimming shortened V by 3 bases and J by 3 bases, and 16 bases separated the two germline ends. CDR1 is SGDLS and CDR2 is YYNGEE in the germline V gene. CDR3 sequence: CASSAQGVPVYNSPLHF. In DNA, the CDR3 is TGTGCCAGCAGCGCACAAGGAGTCCCGGTCTATAATTCACCCCTCCACTTT.

The V call is TRBV5-1, the J call TRBJ2-1, with D possibly being TRBD1 (8 bases). CDR1 and CDR2 from the germline V gene are SGHRS and YFSETQ. The V end lost 3 bases, the J end lost 3 bases, and 16 bases lay between the germline ends. The CDR3 contains 16 residues. CDR3 bases: TGCGCCAGCAGCTCTACAGGGGGAGGGCACTACAATGAGCAGTTCTTC. This gives the protein CASSSTGGGHYNEQFF.

This clonotype was counted only a few times. The J gene is TRBJ2-6, the V gene TRBV5-1; D is perhaps TRBD1 or TRBD2 (5 bases each). V lost 1 base to trimming and J lost 0 bases, with 14 bases between them. CDR3 size: 18 residues. CDR1 is SGHRS, CDR2 YFSETQ, per germline. CDR3 sequence (DNA): TGCGCCAGCAGCTTGCAAGGGACGGGACCCTCTGGGGCCAACGTCCTGACTTTC. Its protein is CASSLQGTGPSGANVLTF.

The sample holds a few counts of this clonotype. The V call is TRBV29-1, the J call TRBJ2-3; TRBD2 matches 7 bases. Germline-derived CDR1 and CDR2 are SQVTM and ANQGSEA. J was trimmed by 4 bases and V by 7 bases; bases with no gene match: 11. CDR3 size: 14 residues. The CDR3 DNA follows: TGCAGCGCCAGCGGGACGCCGTGGGCAGATACGCAGTATTTT. Its protein product is CSASGTPWADTQYF.

The chain uses TRBV9 and TRBJ2-7; possible D gene TRBD2, 5 bases. The CDR3 covers 15 residues. CDR1 SGDLS and CDR2 YYNGEE come from the germline V gene. Trimming left V 3 bases short and J 2 bases short, with 15 bases between. The CDR3 region is CASSAAGGGTYEQYF. The CDR3 DNA follows: TGTGCCAGCAGCGCGGCGGGTGGTGGAACCTACGAGCAGTACTTC.

This clonotype appeared a single time. The chain carries TRBV2 and TRBJ1-1; a possible D gene is TRBD1 (6 bases). CDR3 length: 13 amino acids. Trimming removed 10 bases at V and 1 base at J, with 13 bases between. Germline CDR1 and CDR2: SNHLY and FYNNEI. CDR3 residues: CANRVGKNTEAFF. DNA of the CDR3: TGTGCCAACAGGGTGGGAAAGAACACTGAAGCTTTCTTT.

The V call is TRBV6-2 or TRBV6-3, the J call TRBJ1-2; 7 bases agree with TRBD1. The CDR3 runs to 12 residues. V shed 4 bases, J shed 4 bases, and the junction held 0 bases outside the gene matches. CDR1 and CDR2 (germline): MNHEY, SVGEGT. The CDR3 region is CASSWTGYGYTF. CDR3 DNA sequence: TGTGCCAGCAGTTGGACAGGCTATGGCTACACCTTC.

Only a few counts were recorded for this clonotype. J is TRBJ2-1 and V is TRBV29-1; 8 bases match TRBD1. CDR3 length equals 13 residues. J gave up 4 bases and V 5 bases, and 4 bases lay outside the gene matches. CDR1 is SQVTM, CDR2 ANQGSEA, per germline. CDR3 nucleotide sequence: TGCAGCGTTACCGGGACAGGATACAATGAGCAGTTCTTC. It encodes CSVTGTGYNEQFF.

This clonotype occurred a few times. This chain links TRBV12-3 or TRBV12-4 with TRBJ2-1, with TRBD2 identical over 12 bases. The ends lost 4 bases at V and 6 bases at J; junction bases unmatched: 4. This CDR3 has 15 amino acids. The CDR3 nucleotides read TGTGCCAGCAGTTCCTCTAGCGGGGGGGCCAATGAGCAGTTCTTC. Protein: CASSSSSGGANEQFF.